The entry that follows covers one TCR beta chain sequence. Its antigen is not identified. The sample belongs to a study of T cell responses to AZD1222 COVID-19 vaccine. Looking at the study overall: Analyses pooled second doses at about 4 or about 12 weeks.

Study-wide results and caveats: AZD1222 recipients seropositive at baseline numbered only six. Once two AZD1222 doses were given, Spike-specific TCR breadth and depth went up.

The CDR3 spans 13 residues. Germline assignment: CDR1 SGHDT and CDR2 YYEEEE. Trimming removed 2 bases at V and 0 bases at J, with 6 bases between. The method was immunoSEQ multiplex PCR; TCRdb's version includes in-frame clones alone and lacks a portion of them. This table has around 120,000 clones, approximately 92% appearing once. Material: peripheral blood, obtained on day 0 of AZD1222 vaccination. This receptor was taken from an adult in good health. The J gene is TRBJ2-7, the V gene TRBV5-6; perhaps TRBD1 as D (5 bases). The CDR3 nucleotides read TGTGCCAGCAGCTTCGACAGCTCCTACGAGCAGTACTTC. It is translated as CASSFDSSYEQYF.